This T cell receptor (beta chain) was retrieved from a study of blood T cell repertoires in COVID-19. In the study overall: Whether acute or convalescent, the COVID-19 samples came from the United States, Italy and Spain. PBMCs, B-cell-depleted T cells, or T cells were the source of the cDNA or gDNA that made up the material.

Assay used: immunoSEQ multiplex PCR; TCRdb lists only in-frame clones, some missing. This table holds 80,000 to 130,000 clones, roughly 92% found once. The germline V gene encodes CDR1 SGHKS and CDR2 YYEKEE (reference sequence). The CDR3 runs 11 residues. The V and J ends lost 0 bases and 8 bases respectively, with 2 bases between them. V gene TRBV5-5 combines with J gene TRBJ2-2; D unclear. Sample: peripheral blood. The TCR originated in a man aged 65-85 years with acute or convalescent COVID-19. The CDR3 bases are TGTGCCAGCAGCTTGGCTGGGGAGCTGTTTTTT. Protein product: CASSLAGELFF.